This T cell receptor (beta chain) was sequenced in a study of blood T cell repertoires in COVID-19. Looking at the study overall: Acute and convalescent COVID-19 samples came from the United States, Italy and Spain.

CDR1 is LNHNV, CDR2 YYDKDF, per germline (reference sequence). V shed 0 bases and J 4 bases; nucleotides not matched to a gene: 6. CDR3 length equals 18 residues. The method was immunoSEQ multiplex PCR; TCRdb's version includes in-frame clones alone and lacks a portion of them. The sample lists 200,000 to 250,000 clones; 80% to 95% were seen once. The receptor's source is a man between 60 and 70 years old with COVID-19, enrolled during active disease. Material for sequencing was peripheral blood. This chain connects TRBV15 to TRBJ2-3; TRBD2 aligns across 14 bases. This CDR3 is CATSREPTSGRESDTQYF. The DNA for the CDR3 is TGTGCCACCAGCAGAGAACCGACTAGCGGGAGGGAATCAGATACGCAGTATTTT.